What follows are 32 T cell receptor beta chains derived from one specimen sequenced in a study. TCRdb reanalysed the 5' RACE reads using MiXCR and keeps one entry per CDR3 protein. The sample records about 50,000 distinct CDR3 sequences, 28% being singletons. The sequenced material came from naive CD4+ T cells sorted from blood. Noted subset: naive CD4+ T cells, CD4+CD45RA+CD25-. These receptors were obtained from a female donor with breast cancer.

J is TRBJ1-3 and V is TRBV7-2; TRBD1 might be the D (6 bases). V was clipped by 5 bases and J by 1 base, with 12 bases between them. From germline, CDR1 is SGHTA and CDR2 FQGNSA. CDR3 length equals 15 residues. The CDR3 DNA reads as TGTGCCAGCAGCACGGGGACAATTTCTGGAAACACCATATATTTT. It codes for CASSTGTISGNTIYF. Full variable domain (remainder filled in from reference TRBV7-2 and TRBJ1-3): GAGVSQSPSNKVTEKGKDVELRCDPISGHTALYWYRQSLGQGLEFLIYFQGNSAPDKSGLPSDRFSAERTGGSVSTLTIQRTQQEDSAVYLCASSTGTISGNTIYFGEGSWLTVV.

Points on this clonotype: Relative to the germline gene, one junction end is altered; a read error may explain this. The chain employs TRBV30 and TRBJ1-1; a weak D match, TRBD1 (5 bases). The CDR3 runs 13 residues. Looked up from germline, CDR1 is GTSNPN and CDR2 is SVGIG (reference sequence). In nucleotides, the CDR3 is TGTGCCTGGAGTGGACAGCCGAACACTGAAGCTTCCTTT. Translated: CAWSGQPNTEASF.

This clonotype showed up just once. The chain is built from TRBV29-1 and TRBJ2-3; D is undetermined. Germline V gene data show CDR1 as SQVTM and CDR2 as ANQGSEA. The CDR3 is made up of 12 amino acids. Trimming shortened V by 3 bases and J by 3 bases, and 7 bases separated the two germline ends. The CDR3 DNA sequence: TGCAGCGTTGACCCAGAGACAGATACGCAGTATTTT. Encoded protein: CSVDPETDTQYF.

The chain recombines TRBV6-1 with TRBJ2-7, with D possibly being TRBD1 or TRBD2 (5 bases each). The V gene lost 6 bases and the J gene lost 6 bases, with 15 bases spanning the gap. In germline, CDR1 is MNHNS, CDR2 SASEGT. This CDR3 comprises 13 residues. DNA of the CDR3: TGTGCCAGCAGCCGGGACCGACAACGCGAGCAGTACTTC. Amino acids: CASSRDRQREQYF.

As DNA, the CDR3 is TGCGCCTACTGGACAGGAGATAATTCACCCCTCCACTTT. Translated: CAYWTGDNSPLHF. The V gene is TRBV4-3, the J gene TRBJ1-6; 7 positions match TRBD1. Germline V gene data show CDR1 as LGHNA and CDR2 as YSLEER. The V segment lost 11 bases and the J segment 5 bases; nucleotides outside the gene matches: 6. The CDR3 is made up of 13 amino acids.

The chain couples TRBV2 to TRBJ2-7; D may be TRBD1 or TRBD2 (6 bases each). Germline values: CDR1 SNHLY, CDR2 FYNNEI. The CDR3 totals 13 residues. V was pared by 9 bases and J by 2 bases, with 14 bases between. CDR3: CARGGKTTYEQYF. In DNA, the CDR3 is TGTGCCAGGGGGGGCAAAACCACCTACGAGCAGTACTTC.

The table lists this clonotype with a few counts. The CDR3 nucleotides are TGTGCCAGCAGTCCCTCTGGCCTCAGCCCATGGGGCACTGAAGCTTTCTTT. Translation gives CASSPSGLSPWGTEAFF. The V gene is TRBV27, the J gene TRBJ1-1, with no clear D. Germline assignment: CDR1 MNHEY and CDR2 SMNVEV (reference sequence). V lost 5 bases and J lost 4, with 23 bases in between. The CDR3 consists of 17 residues.

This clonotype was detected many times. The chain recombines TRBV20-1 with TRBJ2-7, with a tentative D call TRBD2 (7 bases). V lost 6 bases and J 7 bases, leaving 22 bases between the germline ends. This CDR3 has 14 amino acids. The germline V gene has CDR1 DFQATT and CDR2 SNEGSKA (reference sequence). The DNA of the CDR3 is TGCAGTGCGCCCCCCGGGGGGCGGACGTGGGAGCAGTACTTC. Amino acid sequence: CSAPPGGRTWEQYF.

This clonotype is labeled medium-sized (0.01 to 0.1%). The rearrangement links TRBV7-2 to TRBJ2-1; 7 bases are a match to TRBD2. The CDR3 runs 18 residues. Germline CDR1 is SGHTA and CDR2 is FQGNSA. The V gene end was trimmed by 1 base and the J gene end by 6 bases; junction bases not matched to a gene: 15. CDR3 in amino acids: CASSLDRPLADRINEQFF. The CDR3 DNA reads TGTGCCAGCAGCTTAGATAGGCCCCTAGCGGATAGAATCAATGAGCAGTTCTTC.

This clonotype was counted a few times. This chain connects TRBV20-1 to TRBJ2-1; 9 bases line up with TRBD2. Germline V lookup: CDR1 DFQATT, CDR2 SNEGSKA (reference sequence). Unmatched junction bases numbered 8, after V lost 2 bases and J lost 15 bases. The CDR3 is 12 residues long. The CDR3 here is CSARRPSGDVFF. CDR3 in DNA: TGCAGTGCTAGAAGACCTAGCGGGGACGTGTTCTTC.

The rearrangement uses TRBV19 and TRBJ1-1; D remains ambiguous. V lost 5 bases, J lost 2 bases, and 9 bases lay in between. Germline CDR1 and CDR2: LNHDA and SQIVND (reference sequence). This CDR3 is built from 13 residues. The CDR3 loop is CASSQQINTEAFF. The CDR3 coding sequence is TGTGCCAGTAGTCAACAGATAAACACTGAAGCTTTCTTT.

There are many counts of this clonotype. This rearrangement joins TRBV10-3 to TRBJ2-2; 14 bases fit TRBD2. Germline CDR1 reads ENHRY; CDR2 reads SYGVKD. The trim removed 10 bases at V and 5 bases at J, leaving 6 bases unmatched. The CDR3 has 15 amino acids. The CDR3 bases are TGTGCCACGGGACTAGCGGGGGCCCGGACCGGGGAGCTGTTTTTT. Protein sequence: CATGLAGARTGELFF.

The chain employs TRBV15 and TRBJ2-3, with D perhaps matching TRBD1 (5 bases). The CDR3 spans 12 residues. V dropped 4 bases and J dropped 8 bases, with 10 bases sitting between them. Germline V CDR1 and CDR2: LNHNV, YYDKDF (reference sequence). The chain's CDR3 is CATSISRVTQYF. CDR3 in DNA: TGTGCCACCAGCATTTCCAGGGTTACGCAGTATTTT.

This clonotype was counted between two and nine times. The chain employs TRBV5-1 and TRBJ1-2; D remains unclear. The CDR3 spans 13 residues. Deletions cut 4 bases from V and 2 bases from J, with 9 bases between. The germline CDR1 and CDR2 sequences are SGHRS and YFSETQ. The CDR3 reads CASSGVPNYGYTF. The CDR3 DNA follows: TGCGCCAGCAGCGGGGTACCCAACTATGGCTACACCTTC.

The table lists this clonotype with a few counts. The CDR3 here is CAITQDLRGTEAFF. The CDR3 DNA is TGTGCCATCACCCAGGATTTGCGGGGCACTGAAGCTTTCTTT. This rearrangement joins TRBV10-3 to TRBJ1-1; D ambiguous. The CDR3 totals 14 residues. The germline gives CDR1 ENHRY, CDR2 SYGVKD. Trimming left V 7 bases short and J 4 bases short, with 16 bases between.

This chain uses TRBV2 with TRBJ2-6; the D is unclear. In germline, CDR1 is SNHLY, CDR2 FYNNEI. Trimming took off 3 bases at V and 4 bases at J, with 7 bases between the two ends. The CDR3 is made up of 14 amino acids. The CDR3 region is CASSDTTGANVLTF. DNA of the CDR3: TGTGCCAGCAGTGATACTACCGGGGCCAACGTCCTGACTTTC.

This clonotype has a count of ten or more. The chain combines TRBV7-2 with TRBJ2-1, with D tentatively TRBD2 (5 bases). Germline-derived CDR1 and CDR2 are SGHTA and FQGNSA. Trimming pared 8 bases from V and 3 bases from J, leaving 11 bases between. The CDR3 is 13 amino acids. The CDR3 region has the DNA TGTGCCAGCGGCCCTCGGGGCTACAATGAGCAGTTCTTC. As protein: CASGPRGYNEQFF.

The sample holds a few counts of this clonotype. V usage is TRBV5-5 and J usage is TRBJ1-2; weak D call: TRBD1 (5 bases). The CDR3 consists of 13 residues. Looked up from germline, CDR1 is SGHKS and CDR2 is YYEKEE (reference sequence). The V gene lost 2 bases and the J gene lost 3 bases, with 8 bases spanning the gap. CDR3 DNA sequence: TGTGCCAGCAGCTTTGTAGGGGACTATGGCTACACCTTC. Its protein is CASSFVGDYGYTF.

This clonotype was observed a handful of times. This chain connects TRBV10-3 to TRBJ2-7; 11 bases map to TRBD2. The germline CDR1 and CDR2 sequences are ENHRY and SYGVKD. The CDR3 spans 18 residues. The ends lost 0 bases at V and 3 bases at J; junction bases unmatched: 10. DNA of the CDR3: TGTGCCATCAGTGAGTCGGGACTAGCGGCAGGGAGGCGCTACGAGCAGTACTTC. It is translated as CAISESGLAAGRRYEQYF.

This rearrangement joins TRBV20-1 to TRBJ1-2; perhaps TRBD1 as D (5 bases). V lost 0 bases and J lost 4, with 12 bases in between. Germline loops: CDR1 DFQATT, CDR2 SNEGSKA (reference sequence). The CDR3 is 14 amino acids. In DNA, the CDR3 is TGCAGTGCTAGAGATGGGCAGGGTGGCTATGGCTACACCTTC. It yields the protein CSARDGQGGYGYTF.

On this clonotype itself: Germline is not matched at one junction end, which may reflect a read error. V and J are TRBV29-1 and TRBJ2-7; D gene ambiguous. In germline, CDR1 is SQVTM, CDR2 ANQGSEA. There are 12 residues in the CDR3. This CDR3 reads CSVRMTGYERYF. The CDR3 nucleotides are TGCAGCGTACGCATGACTGGTTACGAGCGGTACTTC.

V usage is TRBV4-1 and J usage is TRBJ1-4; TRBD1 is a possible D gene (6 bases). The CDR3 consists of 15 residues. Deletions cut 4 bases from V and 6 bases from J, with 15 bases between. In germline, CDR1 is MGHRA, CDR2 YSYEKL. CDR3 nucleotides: TGCGCCAGCAGCCGAGAACAGGGCTACGATGAAAAACTGTTTTTT. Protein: CASSREQGYDEKLFF.

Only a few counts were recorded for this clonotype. This chain's CDR3 is CASSQNRETQYF. In DNA form, the CDR3 reads TGTGCCAGCAGCCAGAATCGGGAGACCCAGTACTTC. This chain links TRBV5-6 with TRBJ2-5, with D uncertain. This CDR3 has 12 amino acids. From germline, CDR1 is SGHDT and CDR2 YYEEEE. V lost 4 bases to trimming and J lost 5 bases, with 9 bases between them.

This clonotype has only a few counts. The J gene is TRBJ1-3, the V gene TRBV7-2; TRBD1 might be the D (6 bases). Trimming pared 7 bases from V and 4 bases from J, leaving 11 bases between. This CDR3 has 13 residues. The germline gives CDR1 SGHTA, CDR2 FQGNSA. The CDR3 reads CASTQGYGNTIYF. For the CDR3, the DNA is TGTGCCAGCACCCAGGGGTACGGAAACACCATATATTTT.

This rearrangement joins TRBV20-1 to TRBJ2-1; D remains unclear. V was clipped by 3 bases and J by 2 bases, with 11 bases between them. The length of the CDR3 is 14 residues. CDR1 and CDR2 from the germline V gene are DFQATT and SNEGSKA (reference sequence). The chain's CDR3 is CSASDSRTYNEQFF. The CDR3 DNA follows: TGCAGTGCTAGTGATTCGAGGACCTACAATGAGCAGTTCTTC.

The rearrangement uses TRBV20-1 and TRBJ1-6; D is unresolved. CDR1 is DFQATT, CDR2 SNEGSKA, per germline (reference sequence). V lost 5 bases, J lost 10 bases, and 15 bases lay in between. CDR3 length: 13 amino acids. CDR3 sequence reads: CSAGKDPDSPLHF. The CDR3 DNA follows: TGCAGTGCTGGAAAAGATCCCGACTCACCCCTCCACTTT.

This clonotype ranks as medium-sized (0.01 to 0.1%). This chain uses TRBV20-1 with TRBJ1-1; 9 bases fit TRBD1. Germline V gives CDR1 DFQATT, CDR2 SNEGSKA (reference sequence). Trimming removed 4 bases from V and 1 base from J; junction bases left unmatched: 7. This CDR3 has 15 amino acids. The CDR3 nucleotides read TGCAGTGCTACAACCCCGGACAGGGGGAACACTGAAGCTTTCTTT. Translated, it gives CSATTPDRGNTEAFF.

CDR3 nucleotide sequence: TGCAGTGCTAGGGGGATTGGCAGATCCTCTGGAAACACCGGGGAGCTGTTTTTT. Its protein product is CSARGIGRSSGNTGELFF. V gene TRBV20-1 combines with J gene TRBJ2-2, with D unclear. V lost 3 bases, J lost 2 bases, and 22 bases lay in between. There are 18 residues in the CDR3. Germline-derived CDR1 and CDR2 are DFQATT and SNEGSKA (reference sequence).

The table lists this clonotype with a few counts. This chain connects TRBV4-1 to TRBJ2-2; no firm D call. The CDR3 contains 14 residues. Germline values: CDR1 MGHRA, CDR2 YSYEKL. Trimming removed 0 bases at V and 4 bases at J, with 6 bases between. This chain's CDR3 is CASSQEEGTGELFF. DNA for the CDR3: TGCGCCAGCAGCCAAGAAGAAGGCACCGGGGAGCTGTTTTTT.

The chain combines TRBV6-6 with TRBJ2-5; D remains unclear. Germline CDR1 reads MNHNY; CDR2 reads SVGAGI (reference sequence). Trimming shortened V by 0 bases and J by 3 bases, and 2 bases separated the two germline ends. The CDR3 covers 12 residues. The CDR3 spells CASSYSEETQYF. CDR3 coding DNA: TGTGCCAGCAGTTACTCTGAAGAGACCCAGTACTTC.

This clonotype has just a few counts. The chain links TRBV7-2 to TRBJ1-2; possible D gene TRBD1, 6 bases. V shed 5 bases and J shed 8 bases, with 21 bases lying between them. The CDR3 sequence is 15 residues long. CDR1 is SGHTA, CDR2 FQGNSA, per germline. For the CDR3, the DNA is TGTGCCAGCAGCGCAGCCTTGGGGGGGGCAAAAGGCTACACCTTC. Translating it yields CASSAALGGAKGYTF. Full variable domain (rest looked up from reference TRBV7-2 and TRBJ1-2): GAGVSQSPSNKVTEKGKDVELRCDPISGHTALYWYRQSLGQGLEFLIYFQGNSAPDKSGLPSDRFSAERTGGSVSTLTIQRTQQEDSAVYLCASSAALGGAKGYTFGSGTRLTVV.

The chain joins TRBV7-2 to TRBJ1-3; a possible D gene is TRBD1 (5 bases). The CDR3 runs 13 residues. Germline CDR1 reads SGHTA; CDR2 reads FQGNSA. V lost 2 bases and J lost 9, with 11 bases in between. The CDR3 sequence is CASSLTQDSTIYF. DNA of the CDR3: TGTGCCAGCAGCTTAACCCAAGACAGCACCATATATTTT.